This T cell receptor (beta chain) was sequenced during a study of monozygotic twins with inflammatory bowel disease. Germline V CDR1 and CDR2: MNHNS, SASEGT. This CDR3 is built from 14 residues. Researchers generated cDNA in eight separate reactions per sample. TCRdb re-called the 5' RACE reads; one entry per CDR3 protein, DNA not given. The sample yields 400,000 to 500,000 distinct CDR3 sequences, of which the top ten take up roughly 2.5%. Sequencing was done on a sample of blood. The TCR comes from a human donor with ulcerative colitis or Crohn's disease, or a healthy co-twin of an affected twin (not recorded which). The chain has TRBV6-1 and TRBJ2-5; TCRdb selects TRBD1, and the lack of DNA leaves this call unchecked. The CDR3: CASTQTKGVGTQYF.